This T cell receptor beta chain was captured by sequencing in a study of CD8+ T cells in alopecia areata. In this sample, this clone turned up a few times. Within the sample, other DNA sequences also encode this same CDR3. CDR3 length: 14 residues. Germline V gene data show CDR1 as SGHDN and CDR2 as FVKESK. J gave up 2 bases and V 4 bases, and 3 bases lay outside the gene matches. Individuals with alopecia areata gave both lesional scalp punch biopsies and peripheral blood for collection. Reverse transcription of extracted RNA yielded cDNA, which provided the sequencing template. Assay: immunoSEQ multiplex PCR; the TCRdb copy retains only in-frame clones and omits some. The sample carries under 150,000 clones, around 50% recorded once.

The J gene is TRBJ2-5, the V gene TRBV14, with 8 bases lining up with TRBD1. This receptor was taken from a human donor with alopecia areata. The sample consisted of NKG2D-low CD8+ T cells sorted from blood. The CDR3 DNA follows: TGTGCCAGCAGCCCGGACAGGGAACAAGAGACCCAGTACTTC. Translating it yields CASSPDREQETQYF.